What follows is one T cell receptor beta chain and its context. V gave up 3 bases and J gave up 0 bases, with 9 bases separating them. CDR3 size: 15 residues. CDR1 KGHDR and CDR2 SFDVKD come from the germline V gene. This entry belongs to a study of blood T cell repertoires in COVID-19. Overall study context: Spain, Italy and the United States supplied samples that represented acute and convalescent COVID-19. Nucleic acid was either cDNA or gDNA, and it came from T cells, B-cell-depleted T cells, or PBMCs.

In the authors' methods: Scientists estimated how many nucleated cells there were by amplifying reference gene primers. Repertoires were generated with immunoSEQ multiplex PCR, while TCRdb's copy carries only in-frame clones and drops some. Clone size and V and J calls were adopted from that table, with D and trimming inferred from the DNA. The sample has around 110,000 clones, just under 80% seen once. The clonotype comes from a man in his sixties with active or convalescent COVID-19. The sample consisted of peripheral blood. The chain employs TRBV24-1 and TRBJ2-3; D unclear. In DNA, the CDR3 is TGTGCCACCAGTGATCCAGAAATAAGCACAGATACGCAGTATTTT. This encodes CATSDPEISTDTQYF.